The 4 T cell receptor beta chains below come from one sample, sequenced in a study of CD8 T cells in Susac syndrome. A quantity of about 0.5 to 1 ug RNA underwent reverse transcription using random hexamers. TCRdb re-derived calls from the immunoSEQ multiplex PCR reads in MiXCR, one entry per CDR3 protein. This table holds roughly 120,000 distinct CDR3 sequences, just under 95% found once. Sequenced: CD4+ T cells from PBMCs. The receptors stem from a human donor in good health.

The CDR3: CSVDGQGTTGNTIYF. The DNA for the CDR3 is TGCAGCGTGGACGGACAGGGGACGACTGGAAACACCATATATTTT. V usage is TRBV29-1 and J usage is TRBJ1-3; TRBD1 agrees at 9 bases. The germline CDR1 and CDR2 sequences are SQVTM and ANQGSEA. With V trimmed by 6 bases and J by 2 bases, 8 bases remained unmatched. The CDR3 runs to 15 residues.

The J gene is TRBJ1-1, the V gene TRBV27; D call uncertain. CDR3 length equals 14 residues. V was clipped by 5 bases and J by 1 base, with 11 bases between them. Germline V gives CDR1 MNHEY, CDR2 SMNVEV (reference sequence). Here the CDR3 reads CASSAYQPNTEAFF. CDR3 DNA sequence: TGTGCCAGCAGTGCATATCAGCCGAACACTGAAGCTTTCTTT.

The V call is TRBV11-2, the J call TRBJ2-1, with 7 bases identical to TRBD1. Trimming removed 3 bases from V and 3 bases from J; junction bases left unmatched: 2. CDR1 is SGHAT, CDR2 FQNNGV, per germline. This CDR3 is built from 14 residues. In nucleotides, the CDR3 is TGTGCCAGCAGCTTCCGGGACAGCTACAATGAGCAGTTCTTC. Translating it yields CASSFRDSYNEQFF.

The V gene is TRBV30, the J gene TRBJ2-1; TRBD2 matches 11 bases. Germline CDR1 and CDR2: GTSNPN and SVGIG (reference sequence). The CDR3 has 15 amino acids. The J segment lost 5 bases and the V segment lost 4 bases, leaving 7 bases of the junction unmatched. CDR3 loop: CAWTPGTSGNNEQFF. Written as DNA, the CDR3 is TGTGCCTGGACTCCCGGGACTAGCGGTAACAATGAGCAGTTCTTC.